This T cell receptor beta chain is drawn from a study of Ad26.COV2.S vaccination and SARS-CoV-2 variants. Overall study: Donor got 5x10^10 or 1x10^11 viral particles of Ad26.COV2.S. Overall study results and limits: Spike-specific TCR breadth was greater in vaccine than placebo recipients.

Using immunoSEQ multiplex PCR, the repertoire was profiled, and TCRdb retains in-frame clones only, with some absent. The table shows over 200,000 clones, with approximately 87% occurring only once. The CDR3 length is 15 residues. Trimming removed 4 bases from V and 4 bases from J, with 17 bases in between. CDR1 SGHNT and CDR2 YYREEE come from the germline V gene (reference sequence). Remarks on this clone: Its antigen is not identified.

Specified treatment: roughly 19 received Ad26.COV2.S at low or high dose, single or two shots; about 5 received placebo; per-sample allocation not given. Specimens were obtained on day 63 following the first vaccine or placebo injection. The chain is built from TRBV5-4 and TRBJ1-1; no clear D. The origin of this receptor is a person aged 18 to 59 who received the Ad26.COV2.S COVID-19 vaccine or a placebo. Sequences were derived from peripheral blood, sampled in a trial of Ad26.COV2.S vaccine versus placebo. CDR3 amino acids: CASSAHRVLGTEAFF. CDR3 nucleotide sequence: TGTGCCAGCAGCGCTCATCGGGTCTTAGGCACTGAAGCTTTCTTT.